Many counts were recorded for the clone carrying this T cell receptor beta chain. The antigen is unknown. The record originates from a study of regulatory T cells in long-lasting Graves disease. General study points: TRBV28, TRBJ1-2 and TRBJ2-5 were segments that persistent disease favored. Accuracy may have suffered from the small sample size.

Time point defined: persistent/refractory GD, antithyroid drugs over 5 years with positive TRAb. Extracted RNA from PBMCs served as the source of the TCR library. Graves' disease diagnosis was established per American Thyroid Association guidelines. In germline, CDR1 is MNHEY, CDR2 SVGAGI. Trimming pared 2 bases from V and 0 bases from J, leaving 10 bases between. This CDR3 is built from 15 residues. The TCR beta library used iRepertoire HTBI primers with Arm-PCR amplification of CDR3. Original processing notes: Identification across samples found about 65 TRBV and approximately 15 TRBJ segments. TCRdb processed the multiplex PCR reads anew with MiXCR; each CDR3 protein has one entry. These V and J calls derive from TCRdb rather than the authors' analysis. The data show 300,000 to 350,000 distinct CDR3 sequences, with roughly a fifth seen just once and roughly 27% held by the top ten.

The chain recombines TRBV6-5 with TRBJ1-1; D remains unclear. The sequence was obtained from a female donor with Graves disease. This material consisted of peripheral blood mononuclear cells (PBMCs), taken when the disease was refractory, from a patient treated with antithyroid drugs. CDR3 coding DNA: TGTGCCAGCAGTTACAGGTCAGACATGAACACTGAAGCTTTCTTT. Its translation is CASSYRSDMNTEAFF.